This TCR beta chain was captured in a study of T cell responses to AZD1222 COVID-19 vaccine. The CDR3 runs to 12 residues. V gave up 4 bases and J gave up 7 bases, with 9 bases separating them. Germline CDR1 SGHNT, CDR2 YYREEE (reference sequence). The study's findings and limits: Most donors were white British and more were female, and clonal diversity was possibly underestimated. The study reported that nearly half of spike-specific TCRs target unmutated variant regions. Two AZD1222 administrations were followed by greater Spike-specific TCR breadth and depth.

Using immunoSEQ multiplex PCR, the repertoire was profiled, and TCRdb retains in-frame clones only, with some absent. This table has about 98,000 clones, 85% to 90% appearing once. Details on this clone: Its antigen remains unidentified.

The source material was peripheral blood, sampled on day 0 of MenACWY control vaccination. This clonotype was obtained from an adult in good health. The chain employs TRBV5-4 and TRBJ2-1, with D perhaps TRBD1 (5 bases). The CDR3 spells CASSPRQNEQFF. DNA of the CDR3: TGTGCCAGCAGCCCAAGACAGAATGAGCAGTTCTTC.